This entry features one TCR beta chain sequence. The antigen is unknown. The method was immunoSEQ multiplex PCR; TCRdb's version includes in-frame clones alone and lacks a portion of them. The repertoire holds 200,000 to 300,000 clones, with roughly 84% as singletons. The CDR3 consists of 13 residues. Germline V gene lookup returns CDR1 ENHRY and CDR2 SYGVKD. Unmatched junction bases numbered 7, after V lost 11 bases and J lost 1 base. This entry is derived from a study of cytomegalovirus exposure and HLA in healthy donors. Study in general: The 95 to 150 validation repertoires, a later analysis reported, used the same platform as the 666 first-cohort repertoires. General observations from the study: The study labeled 180 or so TCR beta chains cytomegalovirus-associated.

This chain uses TRBV10-3 with TRBJ1-1; 7 bases agree with TRBD1. The sequencing sample was made of PBMCs. The clonotype originates from a man aged 18 to 35 in good health and CMV-seropositive. The CDR3 region has the DNA TGTGCCGTCGAAAGGGACAGGAACACTGAAGCTTTCTTT. Its translation: CAVERDRNTEAFF.